One sample yielded the 17 T cell receptor beta chains listed below, sequenced in a study of T cell repertoires in cytomegalovirus infection. Using its own MiXCR run on the reads, TCRdb lists one record per CDR3 protein. Seen here are about 920,000 distinct CDR3 sequences, around 29% observed once, and the top ten hold roughly an eighth. Antigens of these TCRs are unknown. The material was cultured CD8+ T cells from PBMCs, obtained from culture after CMV antigen stimulation. The receptors were sampled from a human donor in good health (CMV status not recorded). Some clones in this sample may be carry-over from other donors' samples.

This clonotype was recorded a few times. This sequence joins TRBV6-6 and TRBJ1-3, with 10 positions matching TRBD1. Unmatched junction bases numbered 10, after V lost 8 bases and J lost 0 bases. The CDR3 runs to 17 residues. Germline V gives CDR1 MNHNY, CDR2 SVGAGI (reference sequence). This CDR3 is CASWGQGYLSSGNTIYF. In nucleotides, the CDR3 is TGTGCCAGCTGGGGACAGGGGTACCTTAGCTCTGGAAACACCATATATTTT.

This clonotype was found a few times. The chain links TRBV7-9 to TRBJ2-7, with D hard to call. The germline V and J ends were trimmed by 5 bases and 0 bases, with 11 bases remaining between them. In germline, CDR1 is SEHNR, CDR2 FQNEAQ (reference sequence). CDR3 length: 14 amino acids. The CDR3 nucleotides read TGTGCCAGCAGCACGTCGGAAAGCTCCTACGAGCAGTACGTC. It yields the protein CASSTSESSYEQYV.

The chain has TRBV28 and TRBJ1-5; D remains unclear. The CDR3 has 14 amino acids. Germline lookup yields CDR1 MDHEN and CDR2 SYDVKM. V dropped 3 bases and J dropped 4 bases, with 10 bases sitting between them. CDR3 loop: CASSFTARNQPQHF. The CDR3 region has the DNA TGTGCCAGCAGTTTTACAGCCAGGAATCAGCCCCAGCATTTT.

In this sample, this clonotype turned up a few times. V usage is TRBV4-2 and J usage is TRBJ1-6; D not certain. CDR1 LGHNA and CDR2 YNFKEQ come from the germline V gene. Deletions cut 0 bases from V and 4 bases from J, with 10 bases between. This CDR3 has 16 residues. Written as DNA, the CDR3 is TGTGCCAGCAGCCAAGATGTCGGACCGTATAATTCACCCCTCCACTTT. Translation gives CASSQDVGPYNSPLHF.

The chain has TRBV5-1 and TRBJ1-3; D gene unclear. Germline lookup yields CDR1 SGHRS and CDR2 YFSETQ. V lost 5 bases to trimming and J lost 4 bases, with 16 bases between them. CDR3 size: 15 residues. The CDR3 DNA reads TGCGCCAGCAGTCCAGGTTTTGATCCCGGAAACACCATATATTTT. It specifies CASSPGFDPGNTIYF.

V usage is TRBV10-3 and J usage is TRBJ2-2; 7 bases are shared with TRBD2. Looked up from germline, CDR1 is ENHRY and CDR2 is SYGVKD. V dropped 2 bases and J dropped 6; count of bases not matched to a gene: 6. The CDR3 is 15 amino acids. The CDR3 DNA reads TGTGCCATCAGTGAGGTCCAGGGACTATCCGGGGAGCTGTTTTTT. It specifies CAISEVQGLSGELFF.

Remarks on this clonotype: A much more abundant neighbour one base away suggests this may be a read error. The chain employs TRBV7-6 and TRBJ1-1, with a possible D match to TRBD1 (5 bases). Germline CDR1 and CDR2: SGHVS and FNYEAQ. This CDR3 spans 16 amino acids. With 6 bases removed from V and 3 bases from J, the gap between germline ends came to 20 bases. The CDR3 is CASRFSSARDDTEAFF. Written as DNA, the CDR3 is TGTGCCAGCAGATTTTCCTCCGCCAGGGACGACACTGAAGCTTTCTTT.

This clonotype appeared many times. This chain uses TRBV7-9 with TRBJ2-1; D gene uncertain. The CDR3 loop spans 16 amino acids. Per the germline V gene, CDR1 is SEHNR and CDR2 is FQNEAQ (reference sequence). V gave up 0 bases and J gave up 3 bases, with 12 bases separating them. CDR3 loop: CASSLAWGKHYNEQFF. CDR3 coding DNA: TGTGCCAGCAGCTTAGCGTGGGGAAAACACTACAATGAGCAGTTCTTC.

The V call is TRBV6-1, the J call TRBJ2-1; the match to TRBD2 covers 13 bases. The CDR3 is 10 amino acids. Trimming removed 10 bases from V and 14 bases from J; junction bases left unmatched: 2. Germline V lookup: CDR1 MNHNS, CDR2 SASEGT. For the CDR3, the DNA is TGTGCCACCGGACTAGCGGGGGAGTTCTTC. Amino acid sequence: CATGLAGEFF.

Only one count was recorded for this clonotype. The chain carries TRBV19 and TRBJ2-5, with D perhaps given as TRBD1 or TRBD2 (7 bases each). V dropped 9 bases and J dropped 1 base, with 15 bases sitting between them. CDR1 is LNHDA, CDR2 SQIVND, per germline (reference sequence). The CDR3 has 14 residues. Written as DNA, the CDR3 is TGTGCCAGACAGGGGAGGGGGGGCCAAGAGACCCAGTACTTC. Protein product: CARQGRGGQETQYF.

J is TRBJ1-2 and V is TRBV28; D remains ambiguous. V lost 4 bases and J lost 1, with 13 bases in between. There are 15 residues in the CDR3. The V gene's germline CDR1 is MDHEN and CDR2 SYDVKM. Written as DNA, the CDR3 is TGTGCCAGCAGTTCAGCCCTCGGGGTTAACTATGGCTACACCTTC. Its protein is CASSSALGVNYGYTF.

This clonotype was seen ten or more times. The rearrangement uses TRBV7-8 and TRBJ2-5; D may be TRBD1 (5 bases). The ends were cut back, 2 bases at V and 5 bases at J, with 15 bases in the middle. The CDR3 sequence is 15 residues long. The germline V gene encodes CDR1 SGHVS and CDR2 FQNEAQ. The CDR3 region is CASSLRWGTKETQYF. The CDR3 bases are TGTGCCAGCAGCTTACGCTGGGGCACCAAGGAGACCCAGTACTTC.

The rearrangement joins TRBV15 to TRBJ2-5; D is unclear. The V gene's germline CDR1 is LNHNV and CDR2 YYDKDF (reference sequence). The CDR3 is 13 residues long. The V end was cut by 5 bases, the J end by 0 bases, with 7 bases between. CDR3 protein: CATSVRDQETQYF. The CDR3 DNA reads as TGTGCCACCAGCGTCCGGGACCAAGAGACCCAGTACTTC.

This clonotype was seen just once. The chain combines TRBV4-1 with TRBJ2-1, with 7 bases matching TRBD2. Germline V gene lookup returns CDR1 MGHRA and CDR2 YSYEKL. The ends lost 5 bases at V and 6 bases at J; junction bases unmatched: 10. The CDR3 is made up of 15 amino acids. In DNA, the CDR3 is TGCGCCAGCAGCTGGGAGGGCTTCGGTGTCAATGAGCAGTTCTTC. Amino acids: CASSWEGFGVNEQFF.

The rearrangement links TRBV11-2 to TRBJ1-3; TRBD1 matches at 9 bases. Germline values: CDR1 SGHAT, CDR2 FQNNGV. The CDR3 runs to 18 residues. The trim removed 5 bases at V and 0 bases at J, leaving 11 bases unmatched. CDR3 loop: CASSKRQGVYPSGNTIYF. The CDR3 DNA follows: TGTGCCAGCAGCAAAAGACAGGGGGTCTACCCCTCTGGAAACACCATATATTTT.

The V and J genes are TRBV7-6 and TRBJ2-1; 7 bases agree with TRBD2. Per germline, CDR1 SGHVS and CDR2 FNYEAQ. The V gene end was trimmed by 3 bases and the J gene end by 7 bases; junction bases not matched to a gene: 6. The CDR3 contains 14 residues. This CDR3 is CASSFRRGRNEQFF. The CDR3 DNA reads TGTGCCAGCAGCTTTCGGCGGGGGAGGAATGAGCAGTTCTTC.

In this sample, this clonotype turned up many times. The V call is TRBV7-6, the J call TRBJ2-5; 9 positions agree with TRBD2. The CDR3 is 15 amino acids. Germline CDR1 SGHVS, CDR2 FNYEAQ. Losses at the gene ends were 5 bases for V and 3 bases for J; bases not matched to a gene: 7. In DNA, the CDR3 is TGTGCCAGCAGCCCACACCCTAGCGGGGAAGAGACCCAGTACTTC. Encoded protein: CASSPHPSGEETQYF.